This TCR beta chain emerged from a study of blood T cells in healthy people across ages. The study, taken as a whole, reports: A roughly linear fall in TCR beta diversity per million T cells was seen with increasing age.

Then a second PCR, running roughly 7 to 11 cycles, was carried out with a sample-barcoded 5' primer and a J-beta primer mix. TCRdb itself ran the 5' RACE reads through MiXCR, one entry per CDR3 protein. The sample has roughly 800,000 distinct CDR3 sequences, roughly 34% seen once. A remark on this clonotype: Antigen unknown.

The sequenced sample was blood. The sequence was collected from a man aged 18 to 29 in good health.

The CDR3 nucleotides read TGTGCCAGCAGCTTAGGGGGCAGCGTCCAGGAGACCCAGTACTTC. Amino acids: CASSLGGSVQETQYF. This chain uses TRBV7-2 with TRBJ2-5; maybe TRBD1 (5 bases). CDR3 length equals 15 residues. Between the trimmed V and J ends, which lost 1 base and 5 bases, there was a span of 14 bases. From germline, CDR1 is SGHTA and CDR2 FQGNSA.